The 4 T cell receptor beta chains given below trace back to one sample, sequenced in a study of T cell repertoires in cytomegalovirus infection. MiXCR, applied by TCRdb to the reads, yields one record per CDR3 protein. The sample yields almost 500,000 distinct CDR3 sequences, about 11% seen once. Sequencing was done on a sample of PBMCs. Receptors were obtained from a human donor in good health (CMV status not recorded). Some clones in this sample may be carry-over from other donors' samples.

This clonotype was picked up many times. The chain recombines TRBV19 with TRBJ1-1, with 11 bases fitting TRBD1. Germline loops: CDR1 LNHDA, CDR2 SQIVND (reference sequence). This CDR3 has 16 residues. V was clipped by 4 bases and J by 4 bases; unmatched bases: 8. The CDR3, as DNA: TGTGCCAGTAGTACCCGGACAGGGGGCAGGGGCACTGAAGCTTTCTTT. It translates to CASSTRTGGRGTEAFF.

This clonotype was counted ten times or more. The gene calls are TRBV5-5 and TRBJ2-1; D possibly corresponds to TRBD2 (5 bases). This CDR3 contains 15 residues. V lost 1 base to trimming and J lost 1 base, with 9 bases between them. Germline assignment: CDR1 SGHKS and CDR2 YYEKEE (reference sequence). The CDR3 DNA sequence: TGTGCCAGCAGCTTGTCAGCGGCTTCCTACAATGAGCAGTTCTTC. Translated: CASSLSAASYNEQFF.

CDR3: CASSPWDRAIVSYNEQFF. The CDR3 DNA reads as TGTGCCAGCAGTCCGTGGGACAGGGCTATAGTGTCCTACAATGAGCAGTTCTTC. The chain uses TRBV28 and TRBJ2-1; 9 nucleotides agree with TRBD1. V lost 5 bases and J lost 1; bases outside the gene matches: 12. The CDR3 extends over 18 amino acids. Germline V gene lookup returns CDR1 MDHEN and CDR2 SYDVKM.

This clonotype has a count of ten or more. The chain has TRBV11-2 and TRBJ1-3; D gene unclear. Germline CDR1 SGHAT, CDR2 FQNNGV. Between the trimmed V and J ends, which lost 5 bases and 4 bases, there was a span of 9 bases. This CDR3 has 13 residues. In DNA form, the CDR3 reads TGTGCCAGCAGCCTCCCCCTCGGAAACACCATATATTTT. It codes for CASSLPLGNTIYF.